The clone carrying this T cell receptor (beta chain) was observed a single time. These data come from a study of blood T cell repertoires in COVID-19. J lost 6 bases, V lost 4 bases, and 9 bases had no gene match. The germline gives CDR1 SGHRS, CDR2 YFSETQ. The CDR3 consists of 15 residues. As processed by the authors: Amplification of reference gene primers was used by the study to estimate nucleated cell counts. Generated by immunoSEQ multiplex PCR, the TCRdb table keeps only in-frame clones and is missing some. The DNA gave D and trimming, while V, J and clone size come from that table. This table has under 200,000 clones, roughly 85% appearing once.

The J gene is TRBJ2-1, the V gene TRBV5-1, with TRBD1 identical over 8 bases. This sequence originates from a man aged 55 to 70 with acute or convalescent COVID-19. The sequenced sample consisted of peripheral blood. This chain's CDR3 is CASSVLDRDLNEQFF. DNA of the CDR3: TGCGCCAGCAGCGTTTTGGACAGGGACCTCAATGAGCAGTTCTTC. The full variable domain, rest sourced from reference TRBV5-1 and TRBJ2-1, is KAGVTQTPRYLIKTRGQQVTLSCSPISGHRSVSWYQQTPGQGLQFLFEYFSETQRNKGNFPGRFSGRQFSNSRSEMNVSTLELGDSALYLCASSVLDRDLNEQFFGPGTRLTVL.